This entry lists 27 T cell receptor beta chains sequenced from one sample in a study of blood T cell repertoires in COVID-19. The data were produced by immunoSEQ multiplex PCR, yet TCRdb's version contains in-frame clones alone and is incomplete. The data show fewer than 350,000 clones, just under 90% seen once. Sequenced sample: PBMCs or T cells enriched from blood (not recorded which). The origin of the receptors is a woman in her thirties with acute COVID-19.

The chain couples TRBV18 to TRBJ1-2, with 10 bases matching TRBD1. The CDR3 sequence is 16 residues long. From germline, CDR1 is KGHSH and CDR2 LQKENI. With V trimmed by 4 bases and J by 0 bases, 5 bases remained unmatched. The CDR3: CASSLSGTGANYGYTF. Written as DNA, the CDR3 is TGTGCCAGCTCACTAAGTGGGACAGGGGCTAACTATGGCTACACCTTC.

The chain has TRBV4-3 and TRBJ2-1; D is perhaps TRBD2 (5 bases). The V end was cut by 0 bases, the J end by 10 bases, with 22 bases between. Germline V gives CDR1 LGHNA, CDR2 YSLEER. The CDR3 has 17 amino acids. The CDR3 protein is CASSQDKAGQDPREQFF. For the CDR3, the DNA is TGCGCCAGCAGCCAAGATAAGGCGGGCCAAGACCCGAGAGAGCAGTTCTTC.

V usage is TRBV23-1 and J usage is TRBJ2-1; 11 bases are a match to TRBD2. TRBV23-1 is flagged as an ORF with uncertain function. The trim removed 7 bases at V and 1 base at J, leaving 3 bases unmatched. The CDR3 contains 15 residues. DNA for the CDR3: TGCGCCAGCACGCTAGCGGGAGGATCCTACAATGAGCAGTTCTTC. Encoded protein: CASTLAGGSYNEQFF.

The chain uses TRBV20-1 and TRBJ2-7, with TRBD1 identical over 7 bases. The germline V gene has CDR1 DFQATT and CDR2 SNEGSKA (reference sequence). The CDR3 has 13 residues. V dropped 3 bases and J dropped 3; count of bases not matched to a gene: 5. CDR3 amino acids: CSASHRDSYEQYF. In DNA form, the CDR3 reads TGCAGTGCTAGTCACAGGGACAGCTACGAGCAGTACTTC.

This chain joins TRBV3-1 (or the pseudogene TRBV3-2) and TRBJ1-1; no clear D. The CDR3 has 14 amino acids. Trimming took off 0 bases at V and 4 bases at J, with 9 bases between the two ends. Per germline, CDR1 LGHDT and CDR2 YNNKEL (reference sequence). The CDR3 nucleotides read TGTGCCAGCAGCCAAGACCTGGGCACCACTGAAGCTTTCTTT. Encoded protein: CASSQDLGTTEAFF.

In DNA form, the CDR3 reads TGCAGCGTTGCGCCCGGGTTTAGAACTGAAGCTTTCTTT. Translated, it gives CSVAPGFRTEAFF. V usage is TRBV29-1 and J usage is TRBJ1-1; D uncertain. V lost 4 bases and J lost 5, with 14 bases in between. Germline CDR1 and CDR2: SQVTM and ANQGSEA. The CDR3 is made up of 13 amino acids.

The chain couples TRBV7-9 to TRBJ2-7; D is perhaps TRBD1 (6 bases). V was trimmed by 5 bases and J by 3 bases, leaving 20 bases between them. Germline lookup yields CDR1 SEHNR and CDR2 FQNEAQ (reference sequence). This CDR3 region has 16 residues. This chain's CDR3 is CASSPGGAGEVYEQYF. In DNA, the CDR3 is TGTGCCAGCAGCCCAGGTGGGGCAGGGGAAGTCTACGAGCAGTACTTC.

The genes are TRBV5-5 and TRBJ1-2; no reliable D call. CDR1 is SGHKS and CDR2 is YYEKEE in the germline V gene (reference sequence). This CDR3 has 15 amino acids. V dropped 0 bases and J dropped 4 bases, with 13 bases sitting between them. DNA of the CDR3: TGTGCCAGCAGCTTGGTGGTCGAGGGAACCTATGGCTACACCTTC. Translating gives CASSLVVEGTYGYTF.

The chain recombines TRBV4-1 with TRBJ2-3; tentatively, D is TRBD2 (5 bases). Germline lookup yields CDR1 MGHRA and CDR2 YSYEKL. The germline V and J ends were trimmed by 4 bases and 5 bases, with 22 bases remaining between them. This CDR3 is built from 17 residues. The CDR3 here is CASSPPQPRSGGDTQYF. The CDR3 DNA reads as TGCGCCAGCAGCCCTCCCCAGCCACGAAGCGGAGGAGATACGCAGTATTTT.

The rearrangement uses TRBV9 and TRBJ2-3; 11 positions agree with TRBD2. The V and J ends lost 0 bases and 1 base, in that order; junction bases with no gene match: 16. CDR1 SGDLS and CDR2 YYNGEE come from the germline V gene. The CDR3 consists of 21 residues. The CDR3 sequence: CASSVVSRLAGGRDGTDTQYF. CDR3 DNA: TGTGCCAGCAGCGTAGTGTCCAGGCTAGCGGGAGGTCGGGACGGCACAGATACGCAGTATTTT. Together with reference TRBV9 and TRBJ2-3, the CDR3 gives the full variable domain: DSGVTQTPKHLITATGQRVTLRCSPRSGDLSVYWYQQSLDQGLQFLIQYYNGEERAKGNILERFSAQQFPDLHSELNLSSLELGDSALYFCASSVVSRLAGGRDGTDTQYFGPGTRLTVL.

This chain uses TRBV27 with TRBJ2-2; a weak D match, TRBD2 (5 bases). The CDR3 runs to 16 residues. Germline V gene sequence: CDR1 MNHEY, CDR2 SMNVEV (reference sequence). The V end lost 2 bases, the J end lost 2 bases, and 12 bases lay between the germline ends. The CDR3 coding sequence is TGTGCCAGCAGTTTAGAGGGTCGCTTAAACACCGGGGAGCTGTTTTTT. It codes for CASSLEGRLNTGELFF.

The CDR3 sequence is CASSDWGLGYNEQFF. CDR3 in DNA: TGCGCCAGCAGTGATTGGGGGCTTGGGTACAATGAGCAGTTCTTC. V gene TRBV10-1 combines with J gene TRBJ2-1; perhaps TRBD1 as D (6 bases). The CDR3 is made up of 15 amino acids. Germline V gene sequence: CDR1 WNHNN, CDR2 SYGVQD (reference sequence). Trimming pared 3 bases from V and 4 bases from J, leaving 13 bases between.

The V gene is TRBV6-5, the J gene TRBJ1-6; weak D call: TRBD1 (5 bases). The CDR3 has 13 amino acids. In germline, CDR1 is MNHEY, CDR2 SVGAGI. Trimming stripped 6 bases from V and 16 bases from J, with 19 bases between. As DNA, the CDR3 is TGTGCCAGCAGGGCTGGGACGGAGGGTCGACTCCACTTT. Translation gives CASRAGTEGRLHF.

The chain couples TRBV11-2 to TRBJ2-3, with a weak D call TRBD2 (5 bases). The CDR3 spans 13 residues. Germline V gene lookup returns CDR1 SGHAT and CDR2 FQNNGV. The CDR3 nucleotides read TGTGCTTCGGTAGCGCCAGACACAGATACGCAGTATTTT. Encoded protein: CASVAPDTDTQYF. The full variable domain, completed using reference TRBV11-2 and TRBJ2-3, is EAGVAQSPRYKIIEKRQSVAFWCNPISGHATLYWYQQILGQGPKLLIQFQNNGVVDDSQLPKDRFSAERLKGVDSTLKIQPAKLEDSAVYLCASVAPDTDTQYFGPGTRLTVL.

This chain uses TRBV19 with TRBJ1-2; the D gene is possibly TRBD1 (6 bases). Germline V gives CDR1 LNHDA, CDR2 SQIVND (reference sequence). CDR3 length: 16 amino acids. Trimming cost V 3 bases and J 1 base, with 15 bases left between them. The CDR3 reads CASSMNSGTHNYGYTF. The DNA for the CDR3 is TGTGCCAGTAGTATGAATTCCGGGACACATAACTATGGCTACACCTTC.

This clone was seen a single time. The V and J genes are TRBV27 and TRBJ2-2; 9 bases agree with TRBD1. V was pared by 6 bases and J by 7 bases, with 6 bases of the junction left unmatched. This CDR3 is built from 14 residues. Germline V gene sequence: CDR1 MNHEY, CDR2 SMNVEV (reference sequence). The CDR3 nucleotides read TGTGCCAGCAGACCACAGGGGGCGAACGGGGAGCTGTTTTTT. Translated, it gives CASRPQGANGELFF.

The chain links TRBV19 to TRBJ2-2; TRBD2 matches 7 bases. This CDR3 has 18 residues. The junction had 10 bases not matched to a gene; V was cut back by 0 bases and J by 3 bases. CDR1 LNHDA and CDR2 SQIVND come from the germline V gene (reference sequence). The CDR3 region has the DNA TGTGCCAGTAGTATAGATCGGTGGCGGGAGAGGGACACCGGGGAGCTGTTTTTT. It encodes CASSIDRWRERDTGELFF. The full variable domain, with the rest looked up from reference TRBV19 and TRBJ2-2, is DGGITQSPKYLFRKEGQNVTLSCEQNLNHDAMYWYRQDPGQGLRLIYYSQIVNDFQKGDIAEGYSVSREKKESFPLTVTSAQKNPTAFYLCASSIDRWRERDTGELFFGEGSRLTVL.

The V and J genes are TRBV28 and TRBJ1-1; TRBD1 aligns across 10 bases. Per germline, CDR1 MDHEN and CDR2 SYDVKM. J was trimmed by 10 bases and V by 6 bases; bases with no gene match: 11. This CDR3 contains 14 residues. The DNA of the CDR3 is TGTGCCAGCAGACCGGGACAGGGGTCGATACGAGCTTTCTTT. Protein product: CASRPGQGSIRAFF.

The rearrangement links TRBV4-1 to TRBJ2-1, with no clear D. Germline V gives CDR1 MGHRA, CDR2 YSYEKL. CDR3 size: 16 residues. V dropped 0 bases and J dropped 0 bases, with 9 bases sitting between them. This CDR3 reads CASSQELESSYNEQFF. The CDR3 DNA follows: TGCGCCAGCAGCCAAGAGCTCGAGAGCTCCTACAATGAGCAGTTCTTC.

The genes are TRBV6-5 and TRBJ1-6; no firm D call. Trimming pared 0 bases from V and 6 bases from J, leaving 12 bases between. The CDR3 is 16 amino acids. Germline CDR1 reads MNHEY; CDR2 reads SVGAGI. The CDR3 sequence is CASSYSGGSFNSPLHF. CDR3 sequence (DNA): TGTGCCAGCAGTTACTCTGGCGGTTCTTTTAATTCACCCCTCCACTTT.

The rearrangement links TRBV19 to TRBJ2-2, with 11 nucleotides matching TRBD2. Germline CDR1 LNHDA, CDR2 SQIVND (reference sequence). The V gene end was trimmed by 3 bases and the J gene end by 3 bases; junction bases not matched to a gene: 6. There are 17 residues in the CDR3. The CDR3 region is CASSIGGTSGYTGELFF. The DNA of the CDR3 is TGTGCCAGTAGTATCGGAGGGACTAGCGGATACACCGGGGAGCTGTTTTTT.

The V and J genes are TRBV18 and TRBJ1-4; tentative D call: TRBD1 (5 bases). Between the trimmed V and J ends, which lost 4 bases and 2 bases, there was a span of 17 bases. In germline, CDR1 is KGHSH, CDR2 LQKENI. The CDR3 is 17 amino acids. The CDR3 protein is CASSLTGGFGTNEKLFF. CDR3 coding DNA: TGTGCCAGCTCACTAACGGGGGGGTTCGGCACTAATGAAAAACTGTTTTTT.

This chain uses TRBV27 with TRBJ1-2, with 7 bases aligning to TRBD1. Germline-derived CDR1 and CDR2 are MNHEY and SMNVEV (reference sequence). The CDR3 extends over 14 amino acids. V lost 4 bases to trimming and J lost 3 bases; unmatched junction nucleotides: 5. CDR3 loop: CASSSLTGDYGYTF. The CDR3 DNA sequence: TGTGCCAGCAGTTCTCTCACAGGGGACTATGGCTACACCTTC.

The rearrangement joins TRBV18 to TRBJ1-1, with TRBD1 matching over 11 bases. CDR1 is KGHSH, CDR2 LQKENI, per germline. Trimming at V came to 3 bases and at J to 0 bases, leaving 12 bases not matched to a gene. The CDR3 consists of 19 residues. The CDR3 bases are TGTGCCAGCTCACCCCCGGGACAGGGGGGCACGGCCCTGAACACTGAAGCTTTCTTT. It encodes CASSPPGQGGTALNTEAFF.

The chain carries TRBV24-1 and TRBJ2-2; TRBD2 matches 10 bases. Germline loops: CDR1 KGHDR, CDR2 SFDVKD. V was clipped by 6 bases and J by 7 bases; unmatched bases: 4. The CDR3 covers 14 residues. CDR3 sequence: CATSPSGSGGELFF. The DNA for the CDR3 is TGTGCCACCAGTCCTAGCGGGAGTGGCGGGGAGCTGTTTTTT.

The chain employs TRBV14 and TRBJ1-1; 8 bases are shared with TRBD1. V lost 5 bases, J lost 4 bases, and 15 bases stayed unmatched. The CDR3 contains 17 residues. From germline, CDR1 is SGHDN and CDR2 FVKESK. CDR3 sequence reads: CASSTRQGWIRGTEAFF. As DNA, the CDR3 is TGTGCCAGCAGCACGAGACAGGGGTGGATAAGGGGCACTGAAGCTTTCTTT.

The chain recombines TRBV7-8 with TRBJ2-3; D not resolved. Germline V CDR1 and CDR2: SGHVS, FQNEAQ. This CDR3 comprises 12 residues. Trimming shortened V by 5 bases and J by 2 bases, and 5 bases separated the two germline ends. Here the CDR3 reads CASSPNTDTQYF. CDR3 DNA: TGTGCCAGCAGCCCCAACACAGATACGCAGTATTTT.